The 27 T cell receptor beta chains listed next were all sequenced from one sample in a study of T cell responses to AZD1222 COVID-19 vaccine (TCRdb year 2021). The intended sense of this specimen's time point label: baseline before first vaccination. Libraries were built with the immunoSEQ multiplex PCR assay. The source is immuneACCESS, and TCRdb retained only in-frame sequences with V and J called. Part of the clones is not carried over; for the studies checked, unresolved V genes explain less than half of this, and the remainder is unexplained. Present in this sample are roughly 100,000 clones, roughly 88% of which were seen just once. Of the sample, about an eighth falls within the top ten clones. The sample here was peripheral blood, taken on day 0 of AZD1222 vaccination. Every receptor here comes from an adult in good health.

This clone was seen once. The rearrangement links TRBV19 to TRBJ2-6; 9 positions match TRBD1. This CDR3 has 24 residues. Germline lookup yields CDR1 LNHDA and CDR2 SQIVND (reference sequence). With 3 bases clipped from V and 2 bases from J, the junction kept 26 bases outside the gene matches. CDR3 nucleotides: TGTGCCAGTAGTATTTATCGGGGGCGGCATGACTCCGATACAGGGGGCGCTGGGGCCAACGTCCTGACTTTC. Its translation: CASSIYRGRHDSDTGGAGANVLTF. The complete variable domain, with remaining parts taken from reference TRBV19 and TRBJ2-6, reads DGGITQSPKYLFRKEGQNVTLSCEQNLNHDAMYWYRQDPGQGLRLIYYSQIVNDFQKGDIAEGYSVSREKKESFPLTVTSAQKNPTAFYLCASSIYRGRHDSDTGGAGANVLTFGAGSRLTVL.

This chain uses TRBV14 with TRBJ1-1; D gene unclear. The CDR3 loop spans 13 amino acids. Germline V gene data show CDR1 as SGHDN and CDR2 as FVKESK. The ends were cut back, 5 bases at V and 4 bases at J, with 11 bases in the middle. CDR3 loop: CASSYSTSTEAFF. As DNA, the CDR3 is TGTGCCAGCAGCTATTCAACCAGCACTGAAGCTTTCTTT.

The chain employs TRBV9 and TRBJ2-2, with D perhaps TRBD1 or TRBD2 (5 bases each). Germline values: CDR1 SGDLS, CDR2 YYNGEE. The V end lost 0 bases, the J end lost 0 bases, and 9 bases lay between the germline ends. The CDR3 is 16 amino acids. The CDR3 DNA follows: TGTGCCAGCAGCGTAGGCGAGGGGCCGAACACCGGGGAGCTGTTTTTT. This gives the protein CASSVGEGPNTGELFF.

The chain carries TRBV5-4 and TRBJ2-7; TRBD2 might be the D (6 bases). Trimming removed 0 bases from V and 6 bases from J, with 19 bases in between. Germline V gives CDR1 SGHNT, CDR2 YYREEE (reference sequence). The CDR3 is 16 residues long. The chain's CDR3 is CASSLALGRPGGEQYF. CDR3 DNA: TGTGCCAGCAGCTTGGCATTGGGGCGGCCCGGGGGCGAGCAGTACTTC.

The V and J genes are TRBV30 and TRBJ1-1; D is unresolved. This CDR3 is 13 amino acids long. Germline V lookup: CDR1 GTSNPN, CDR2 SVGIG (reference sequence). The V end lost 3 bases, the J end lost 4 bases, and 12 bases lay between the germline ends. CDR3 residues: CAWSTEDSTEAFF. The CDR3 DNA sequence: TGTGCCTGGAGCACAGAGGATAGCACTGAAGCTTTCTTT.

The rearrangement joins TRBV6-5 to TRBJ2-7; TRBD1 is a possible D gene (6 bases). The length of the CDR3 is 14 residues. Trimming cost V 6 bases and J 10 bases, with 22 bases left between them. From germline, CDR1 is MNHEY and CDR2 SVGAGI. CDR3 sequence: CASSINRVGYGQYF. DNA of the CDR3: TGTGCCAGCAGCATCAACAGGGTCGGCTACGGTCAGTACTTC.

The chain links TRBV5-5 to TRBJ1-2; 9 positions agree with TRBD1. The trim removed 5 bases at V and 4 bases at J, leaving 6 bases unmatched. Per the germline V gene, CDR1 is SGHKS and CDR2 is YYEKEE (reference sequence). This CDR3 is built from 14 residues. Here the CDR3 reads CASSFDRGIYGYTF. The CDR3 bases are TGTGCCAGCAGTTTTGACAGGGGGATCTATGGCTACACCTTC.

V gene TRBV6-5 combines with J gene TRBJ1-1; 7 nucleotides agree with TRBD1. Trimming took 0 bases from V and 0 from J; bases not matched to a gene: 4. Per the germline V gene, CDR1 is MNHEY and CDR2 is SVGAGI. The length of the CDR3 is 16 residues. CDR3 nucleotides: TGTGCCAGCAGTTACTCCACCGGGACAGTGAACACTGAAGCTTTCTTT. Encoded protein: CASSYSTGTVNTEAFF.

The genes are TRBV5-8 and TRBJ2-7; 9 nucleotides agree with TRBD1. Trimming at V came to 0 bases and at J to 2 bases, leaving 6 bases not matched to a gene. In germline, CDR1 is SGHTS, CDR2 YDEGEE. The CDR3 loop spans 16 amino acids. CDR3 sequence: CASSLGGQGRAYEQYF. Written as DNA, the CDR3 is TGTGCCAGCAGCTTGGGGGGACAGGGTAGAGCCTACGAGCAGTACTTC.

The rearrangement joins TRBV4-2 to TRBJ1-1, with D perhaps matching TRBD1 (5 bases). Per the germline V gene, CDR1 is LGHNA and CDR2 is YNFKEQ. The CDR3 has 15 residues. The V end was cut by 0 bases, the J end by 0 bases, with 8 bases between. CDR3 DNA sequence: TGTGCCAGCAGCCAAGAGACAGACCTGAACACTGAAGCTTTCTTT. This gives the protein CASSQETDLNTEAFF.

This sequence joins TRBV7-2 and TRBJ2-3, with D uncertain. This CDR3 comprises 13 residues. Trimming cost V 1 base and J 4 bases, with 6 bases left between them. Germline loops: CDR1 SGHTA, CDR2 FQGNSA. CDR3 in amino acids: CASSLGPADTQYF. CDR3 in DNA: TGTGCCAGCAGCTTAGGACCAGCAGATACGCAGTATTTT.

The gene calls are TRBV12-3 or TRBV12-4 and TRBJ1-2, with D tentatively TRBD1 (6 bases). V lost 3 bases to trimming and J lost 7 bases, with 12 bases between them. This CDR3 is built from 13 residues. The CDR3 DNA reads TGTGCCAGCAGTTTGCAGGGGTCGTCTGGCTACACCTTC. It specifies CASSLQGSSGYTF.

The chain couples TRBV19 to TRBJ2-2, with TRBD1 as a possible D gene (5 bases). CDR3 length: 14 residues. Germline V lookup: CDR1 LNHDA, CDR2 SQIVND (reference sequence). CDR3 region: CATGQGTFAGELFF. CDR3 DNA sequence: TGTGCAACAGGTCAGGGAACCTTTGCCGGGGAGCTGTTTTTT.

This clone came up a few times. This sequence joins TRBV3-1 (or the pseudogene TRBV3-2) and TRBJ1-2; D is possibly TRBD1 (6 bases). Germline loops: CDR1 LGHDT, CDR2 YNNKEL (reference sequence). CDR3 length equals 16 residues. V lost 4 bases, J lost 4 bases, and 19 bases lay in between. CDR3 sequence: CASSPTPQGLSYGYTF. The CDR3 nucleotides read TGTGCCAGCAGCCCTACTCCACAGGGATTATCCTATGGCTACACCTTC.

CDR3 bases: TGTGCCAGCAGTTTTTTGGGTTTAGGGCCCCAGCATTTT. It is translated as CASSFLGLGPQHF. The J gene is TRBJ1-5, the V gene TRBV12-3 or TRBV12-4, with D unclear. Trimming removed 3 bases from V and 9 bases from J, with 12 bases in between. The CDR3 sequence is 13 residues long.

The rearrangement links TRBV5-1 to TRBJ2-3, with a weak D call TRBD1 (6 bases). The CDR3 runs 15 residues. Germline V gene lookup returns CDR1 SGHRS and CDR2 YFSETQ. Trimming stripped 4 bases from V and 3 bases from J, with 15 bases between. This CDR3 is CASSAGALRTDTQYF. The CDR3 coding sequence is TGCGCCAGCAGCGCAGGGGCTTTAAGAACAGATACGCAGTATTTT.

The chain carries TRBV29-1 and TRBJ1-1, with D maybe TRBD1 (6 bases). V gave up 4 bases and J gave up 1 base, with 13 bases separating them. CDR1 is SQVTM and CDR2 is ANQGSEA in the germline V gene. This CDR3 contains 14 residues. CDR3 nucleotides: TGCAGCGTTGCCCAGTTACAGGGGAACACTGAAGCTTTCTTT. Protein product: CSVAQLQGNTEAFF.

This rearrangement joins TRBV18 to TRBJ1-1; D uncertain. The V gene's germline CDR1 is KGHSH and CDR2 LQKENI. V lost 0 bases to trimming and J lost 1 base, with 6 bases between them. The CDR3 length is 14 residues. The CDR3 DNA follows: TGTGCCAGCTCACCACCGGGTTCGAACACTGAAGCTTTCTTT. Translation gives CASSPPGSNTEAFF. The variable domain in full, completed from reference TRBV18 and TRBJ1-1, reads NAGVMQNPRHLVRRRGQEARLRCSPMKGHSHVYWYRQLPEEGLKFMVYLQKENIIDESGMPKERFSAEFPKEGPSILRIQQVVRGDSAAYFCASSPPGSNTEAFFGQGTRLTVV.

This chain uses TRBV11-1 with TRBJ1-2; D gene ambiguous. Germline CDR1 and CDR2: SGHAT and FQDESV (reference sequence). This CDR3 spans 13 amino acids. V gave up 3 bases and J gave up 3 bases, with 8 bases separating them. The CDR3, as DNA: TGTGCCAGCAGCTTGTCAACGGACTATGGCTACACCTTC. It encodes CASSLSTDYGYTF.

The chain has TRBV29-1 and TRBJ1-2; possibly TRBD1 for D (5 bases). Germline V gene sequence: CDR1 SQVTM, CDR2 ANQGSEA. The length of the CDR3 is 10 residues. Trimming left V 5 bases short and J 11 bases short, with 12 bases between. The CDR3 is CSVSRAGYTF. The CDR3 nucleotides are TGCAGCGTTTCCAGGGCGGGGTACACCTTC.

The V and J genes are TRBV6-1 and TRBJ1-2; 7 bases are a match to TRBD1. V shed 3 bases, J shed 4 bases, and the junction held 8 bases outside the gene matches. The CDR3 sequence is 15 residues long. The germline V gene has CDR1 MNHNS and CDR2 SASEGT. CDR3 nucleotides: TGTGCCAGCAGTGACAGGGGGGGCGCAGGCTATGGCTACACCTTC. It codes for CASSDRGGAGYGYTF.

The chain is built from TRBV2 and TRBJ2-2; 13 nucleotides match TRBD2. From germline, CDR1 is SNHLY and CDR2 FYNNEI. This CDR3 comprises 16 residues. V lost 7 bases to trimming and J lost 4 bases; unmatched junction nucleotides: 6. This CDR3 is CASTGLAGPSTGELFF. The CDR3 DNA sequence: TGTGCCAGCACGGGACTAGCGGGGCCCTCCACCGGGGAGCTGTTTTTT. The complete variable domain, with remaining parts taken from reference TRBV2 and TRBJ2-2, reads EPEVTQTPSHQVTQMGQEVILRCVPISNHLYFYWYRQILGQKVEFLVSFYNNEISEKSEIFDDQFSVERPDGSNFTLKIRSTKLEDSAMYFCASTGLAGPSTGELFFGEGSRLTVL.

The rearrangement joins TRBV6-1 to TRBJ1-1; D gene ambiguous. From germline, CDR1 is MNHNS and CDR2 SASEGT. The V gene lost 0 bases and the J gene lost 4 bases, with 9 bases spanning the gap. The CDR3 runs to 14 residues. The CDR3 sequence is CASSEAVRSTEAFF. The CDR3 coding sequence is TGTGCCAGCAGTGAAGCGGTGAGGAGCACTGAAGCTTTCTTT.

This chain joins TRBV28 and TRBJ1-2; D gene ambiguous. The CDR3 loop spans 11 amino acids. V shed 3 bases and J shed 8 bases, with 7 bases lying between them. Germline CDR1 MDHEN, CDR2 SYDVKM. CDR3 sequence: CASSFSGGYTF. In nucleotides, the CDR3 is TGTGCCAGCAGTTTCTCGGGGGGCTACACCTTC.

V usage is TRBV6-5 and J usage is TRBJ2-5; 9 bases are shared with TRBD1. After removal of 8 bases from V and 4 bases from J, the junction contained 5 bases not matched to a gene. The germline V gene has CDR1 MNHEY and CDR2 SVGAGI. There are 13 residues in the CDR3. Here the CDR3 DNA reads TGTGCCAGCCGACAGGGGGTTGGAGAGACCCAGTACTTC. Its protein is CASRQGVGETQYF.

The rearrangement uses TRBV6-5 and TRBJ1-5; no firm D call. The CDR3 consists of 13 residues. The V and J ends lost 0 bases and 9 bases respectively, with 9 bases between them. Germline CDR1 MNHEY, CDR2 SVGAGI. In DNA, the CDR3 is TGTGCCAGCAGTTACTCGAGGCAAGCGCCCCAGCATTTT. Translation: CASSYSRQAPQHF.

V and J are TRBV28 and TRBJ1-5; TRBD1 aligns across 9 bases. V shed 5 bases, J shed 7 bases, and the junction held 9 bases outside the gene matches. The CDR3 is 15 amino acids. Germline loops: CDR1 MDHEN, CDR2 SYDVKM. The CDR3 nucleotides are TGTGCCAGCAGTCTATCGGGGACAGGGATCCAGCCCCAGCATTTT. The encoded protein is CASSLSGTGIQPQHF.